The 7 T cell receptor beta chains below all came from one sample that was sequenced in a study of blood T cell repertoires in COVID-19 (TCRdb year 2020). The library was made by the immunoSEQ multiplex PCR assay. In its TCRdb copy, this immuneACCESS table keeps in-frame sequences only and misses some clones. Where compared with another copy, unresolved V genes explain less than half of these, and the others have no known cause. In this sample the table shows 170,000 or so clones, over 75% of which occur a single time. In total, the top ten clones hold over 7% of the sample. The sequenced sample was PBMCs or T cells enriched from blood (not recorded which). The receptors here all came from a woman in her forties or fifties who had recovered from COVID-19.

V gene TRBV10-3 combines with J gene TRBJ1-2; D unresolved. Germline V gene sequence: CDR1 ENHRY, CDR2 SYGVKD. The CDR3 covers 15 residues. Trimming shortened V by 0 bases and J by 0 bases, and 8 bases separated the two germline ends. CDR3 region: CAISESPEANYGYTF. The CDR3 DNA is TGTGCCATCAGTGAGTCGCCAGAAGCTAACTATGGCTACACCTTC.

This chain joins TRBV6-5 and TRBJ2-1; 13 positions agree with TRBD2. CDR3 length equals 15 residues. With V trimmed by 6 bases and J by 12 bases, 11 bases remained unmatched. Per the germline V gene, CDR1 is MNHEY and CDR2 is SVGAGI. CDR3 sequence reads: CASSPPGLAGVVQFF. CDR3 bases: TGTGCCAGCAGCCCACCCGGACTAGCGGGAGTTGTGCAGTTCTTC.

The chain recombines TRBV7-8 with TRBJ1-4; D uncertain. The germline CDR1 and CDR2 sequences are SGHVS and FQNEAQ. The CDR3 has 17 residues. Trimming took off 1 base at V and 7 bases at J, with 19 bases between the two ends. Here the CDR3 DNA reads TGTGCCAGCAGCTTAGGGTTTGGCGGGAAAGTGACTGAAAAACTGTTTTTT. It is translated as CASSLGFGGKVTEKLFF.

In its sample, this clone was seen once. CDR3 DNA sequence: TGTGCCAGCAGAGGACAGGGGACAGAGACCCAGTACTTC. Amino acids: CASRGQGTETQYF. The V call is TRBV2, the J call TRBJ2-5; 9 bases are shared with TRBD1. The CDR3 extends over 13 amino acids. The V segment lost 6 bases and the J segment 4 bases; nucleotides outside the gene matches: 3. Germline loops: CDR1 SNHLY, CDR2 FYNNEI.

The rearrangement uses TRBV30 and TRBJ1-3; 7 bases map to TRBD1. CDR3 size: 14 residues. V gave up 3 bases and J gave up 8 bases; unmatched junction bases: 10. Germline CDR1 and CDR2: GTSNPN and SVGIG (reference sequence). CDR3 nucleotide sequence: TGTGCCTGGAGGCCACAGGGGAGCAAATACACCATATATTTT. Its translation is CAWRPQGSKYTIYF.

The V gene is TRBV6-5, the J gene TRBJ2-5; 10 positions agree with TRBD2. The V gene's germline CDR1 is MNHEY and CDR2 SVGAGI. The CDR3 spans 15 residues. The V and J ends lost 2 bases and 3 bases, in that order; junction bases with no gene match: 3. CDR3 DNA: TGTGCCAGCAGTTACCGGCTAGCGGGAGAAGAGACCCAGTACTTC. It encodes CASSYRLAGEETQYF.

The chain uses TRBV28 and TRBJ1-4, with TRBD1 identical over 7 bases. J was trimmed by 7 bases and V by 5 bases; bases with no gene match: 10. CDR1 is MDHEN and CDR2 is SYDVKM in the germline V gene. There are 15 residues in the CDR3. The CDR3 nucleotides read TGTGCCAGCAGTCCCGAGGACAGGTTCGGTGAAAAACTGTTTTTT. Translation gives CASSPEDRFGEKLFF.